The 21 T cell receptor beta chains listed next were all sequenced from one sample in a study of glioma-infiltrating T cells (dated by TCRdb to the mid-2010s). The sample was run on an Illumina MiSeq. TCR alpha and beta CDR3 regions were amplified with the iRepertoire nested amplicon-rescue multiplex PCR (arm-PCR) platform from RNA. TCRdb reanalyzed the raw reads on its own, using fastp at Q25 for trimming and MiXCR for clone calling, and kept in-frame beta chains. Each CDR3 protein appears once, grouped with its most common genes and DNA. This sample holds around 120,000 distinct CDR3 sequences; more than 20% were observed only once. Jointly, the top ten make up 27% of the sample. The sequencing sample was made of glioma tissue, nonneoplastic brain tissue, or PBMCs (not recorded which). The receptor set was obtained from a human donor with low-grade glioma or glioblastoma, undergoing nonglioma brain surgery, or in good health (not recorded which).

J is TRBJ1-2 and V is TRBV7-9; D remains ambiguous. V lost 5 bases, J lost 3 bases, and 16 bases lay in between. CDR3 size: 15 residues. Germline CDR1 reads SEHNR; CDR2 reads FQNEAQ (reference sequence). CDR3 nucleotides: TGTGCCAGCAGCGCGATCAGAGGACCGGACTATGGCTACACCTTC. Protein product: CASSAIRGPDYGYTF.

Many counts were recorded for this clonotype. V and J are TRBV6-1 and TRBJ1-5; TRBD1 matches at 7 bases. This CDR3 spans 16 amino acids. Per the germline V gene, CDR1 is MNHNS and CDR2 is SASEGT. Germline trimming cut 1 base from V and 2 bases from J; bases unmatched to any gene: 5. The CDR3 protein is CASSEGTGARNQPQHF. CDR3 nucleotide sequence: TGTGCCAGCAGTGAAGGAACAGGGGCCCGCAATCAGCCCCAGCATTTT.

The chain joins TRBV24-1 to TRBJ1-1; the match to TRBD1 covers 7 bases. Trimming took 5 bases from V and 1 from J; bases not matched to a gene: 3. The germline gives CDR1 KGHDR, CDR2 SFDVKD. This CDR3 region has 14 residues. CDR3 sequence reads: CATSGGTANTEAFF. The DNA for the CDR3 is TGTGCCACCAGTGGAGGGACAGCGAACACTGAAGCTTTCTTT.

In this sample, this clonotype turned up a few times. The rearrangement links TRBV24-1 to TRBJ2-3, with 11 bases identical to TRBD1. Germline values: CDR1 KGHDR, CDR2 SFDVKD. V shed 10 bases, J shed 5 bases, and the junction held 13 bases outside the gene matches. There are 16 residues in the CDR3. CDR3 bases: TGTGCCACTTCGACGGCTGGACAGGGGGCTGGAGATACGCAGTATTTT. It translates to CATSTAGQGAGDTQYF.

Note on this clonotype: This clone may be a read error of a much larger clone one base away. This chain connects TRBV20-1 to TRBJ2-3; D gene ambiguous. The germline V and J ends were trimmed by 8 bases and 5 bases, with 11 bases remaining between them. Germline CDR1 and CDR2: DFQATT and SNEGSKA (reference sequence). This CDR3 has 11 amino acids. The CDR3 DNA is TGCAGTACTACCCTAGAAGATACGCAGTATTTT. This encodes CSTTLEDTQYF.

The V call is TRBV6-2 or TRBV6-3, the J call TRBJ2-3; TRBD2 matches at 10 bases. V was clipped by 5 bases and J by 5 bases; unmatched bases: 4. CDR3 size: 14 residues. Per germline, CDR1 MNHEY and CDR2 SVGEGT. The CDR3 loop is CASSQRGGQDTQYF. CDR3 bases: TGTGCCAGCAGTCAGCGGGGGGGCCAAGATACGCAGTATTTT.

The table lists this clonotype with many counts. V is TRBV28 and J is TRBJ1-5, with D possibly TRBD1 on 6 matching bases. With 7 bases removed from V and 0 bases from J, the gap between germline ends came to 10 bases. The CDR3 is 14 residues long. Per germline, CDR1 MDHEN and CDR2 SYDVKM. The CDR3 DNA reads TGTGCCAGCATTCTGGACAGTAGCAATCAGCCCCAGCATTTT. Protein: CASILDSSNQPQHF.

This clonotype was seen at least ten times. The chain couples TRBV6-1 to TRBJ2-3, with no clear D. This CDR3 has 14 residues. V was cut by 6 bases and J by 1 base, with 11 bases left in between. Germline lookup yields CDR1 MNHNS and CDR2 SASEGT. The CDR3 is CASRKRFRTDTQYF. CDR3 nucleotides: TGTGCCAGCAGGAAGCGTTTCCGCACAGATACGCAGTATTTT.

This clonotype turned up a few times. The V call is TRBV28, the J call TRBJ2-2; D uncertain. From germline, CDR1 is MDHEN and CDR2 SYDVKM. The V and J ends lost 0 bases and 5 bases respectively, with 13 bases between them. CDR3 length equals 16 residues. The CDR3 bases are TGTGCCAGCAGTTTATGGGACGGACGAACAACCGGGGAGCTGTTTTTT. Amino acids: CASSLWDGRTTGELFF.

The rearrangement links TRBV5-1 to TRBJ1-1, with D perhaps TRBD1 (5 bases). The CDR3 runs to 14 residues. V lost 0 bases to trimming and J lost 3 bases, with 9 bases between them. Germline values: CDR1 SGHRS, CDR2 YFSETQ. The CDR3 reads CASSLGSGYTEAFF. The CDR3 DNA is TGCGCCAGCAGCTTGGGGTCAGGGTACACTGAAGCTTTCTTT. The variable domain in full, completed from reference TRBV5-1 and TRBJ1-1, reads KAGVTQTPRYLIKTRGQQVTLSCSPISGHRSVSWYQQTPGQGLQFLFEYFSETQRNKGNFPGRFSGRQFSNSRSEMNVSTLELGDSALYLCASSLGSGYTEAFFGQGTRLTVV.

The V and J genes are TRBV5-6 and TRBJ2-1; D is uncertain. CDR1 and CDR2 from the germline V gene are SGHDT and YYEEEE. The germline V and J ends were trimmed by 0 bases and 8 bases, with 6 bases remaining between them. The CDR3 extends over 12 amino acids. The CDR3 sequence is CASSLVSYEQFF. The CDR3 DNA reads as TGTGCCAGCAGCTTGGTTAGTTATGAGCAGTTCTTC.

The chain recombines TRBV7-2 with TRBJ2-1, with a tentative D call TRBD1 (5 bases). Deletions cut 4 bases from V and 7 bases from J, with 14 bases between. Germline V gene data show CDR1 as SGHTA and CDR2 as FQGNSA. The CDR3 is 14 amino acids. The CDR3 DNA reads TGTGCCAGCAGCTCACCAGGGCAGCTTAATGAGCAGTTCTTC. The encoded protein is CASSSPGQLNEQFF.

The chain combines TRBV4-1 with TRBJ1-2, with a possible D match to TRBD1 (5 bases). Trimming shortened V by 1 base and J by 0 bases, and 9 bases separated the two germline ends. CDR1 and CDR2 from the germline V gene are MGHRA and YSYEKL. CDR3 size: 15 residues. CDR3 nucleotides: TGCGCCAGCAGCCAAGGCGACAGAGCTAACTATGGCTACACCTTC. Its protein is CASSQGDRANYGYTF.

Comment on this clonotype: A read error may account for a junction end that differs from germline. The chain carries TRBV7-3 and TRBJ2-5; no clear D gene. Germline assignment: CDR1 SGHTA and CDR2 FQGTGA. The CDR3 is made up of 15 amino acids. CDR3 protein: CASSVTPLLQETQYF. The CDR3 DNA sequence: TGTGCCAGCAGCGTAACACCACTCTTACAAGAGACCCAGTACTTC.

A word on this clonotype: Just one base apart from a much larger clone, this may be a read error. CDR3 DNA sequence: TGCAGTGCTAGAGATTGGTGGCGGAGCTCCTACAATGAGCAGTTCTTC. Its protein is CSARDWWRSSYNEQFF. V gene TRBV20-1 combines with J gene TRBJ2-1; D not certain. V lost 0 bases and J lost 0, with 12 bases in between. Germline CDR1 DFQATT, CDR2 SNEGSKA (reference sequence). There are 16 residues in the CDR3.

Concerning this clonotype: This may be a read error, as it is one base from a much larger clone. V and J are TRBV6-2 or TRBV6-3 and TRBJ2-3; D uncertain. This CDR3 is 16 amino acids long. Per the germline V gene, CDR1 is MNHEY and CDR2 is SVGEGT. With 5 bases removed from V and 0 bases from J, the gap between germline ends came to 15 bases. The CDR3 sequence: CASSVAQDPSTDTQYF. CDR3 DNA: TGTGCCAGCAGTGTTGCTCAGGACCCTAGCACAGATACGCAGTATTTT.

This clonotype has only a few counts. The V call is TRBV7-9, the J call TRBJ1-2, with D tentatively TRBD1 (5 bases). The CDR3 sequence is 15 residues long. V was trimmed by 3 bases and J by 8 bases, leaving 19 bases between them. Per the germline V gene, CDR1 is SEHNR and CDR2 is FQNEAQ (reference sequence). The CDR3 DNA reads as TGTGCCAGCAGCTTGGACACATTTCGTGTTTCGGGCTACACCTTC. Its translation is CASSLDTFRVSGYTF.

The rearrangement links TRBV2 to TRBJ1-2; TRBD1 matches 8 bases. This CDR3 region has 11 residues. The V gene end was trimmed by 6 bases and the J gene end by 8 bases; junction bases not matched to a gene: 2. Per germline, CDR1 SNHLY and CDR2 FYNNEI. The CDR3 DNA follows: TGTGCCAGCAGATCAGGGGGCGGCTACACCTTC. This translates into CASRSGGGYTF. Combining the CDR3 with reference TRBV2 and TRBJ1-2 gives the whole variable domain EPEVTQTPSHQVTQMGQEVILRCVPISNHLYFYWYRQILGQKVEFLVSFYNNEISEKSEIFDDQFSVERPDGSNFTLKIRSTKLEDSAMYFCASRSGGGYTFGSGTRLTVV.

The rearrangement links TRBV6-5 to TRBJ2-7; TRBD1 matches at 10 bases. Trimming took 5 bases from V and 7 from J; bases not matched to a gene: 11. Per the germline V gene, CDR1 is MNHEY and CDR2 is SVGAGI. The CDR3 sequence is 15 residues long. The CDR3 reads CASSRRDRGRNEQYV. The CDR3 bases are TGTGCCAGCAGTCGTCGGGACAGGGGAAGGAATGAGCAGTACGTC.

In the case of this clonotype: A read error may be the cause here, since a much bigger clone is one base away. This chain links TRBV27 with TRBJ1-1; D unclear. The CDR3 loop spans 13 amino acids. Germline V gene lookup returns CDR1 MNHEY and CDR2 SMNVEV (reference sequence). CDR3 nucleotide sequence: TGTGCCAGCAAAACCCAGGTCTACACTGAAGCTTCCTTT. Encoded protein: CASKTQVYTEASF.

This chain links TRBV7-8 with TRBJ1-1; 8 positions match TRBD1. The length of the CDR3 is 13 residues. Germline V gene data show CDR1 as SGHVS and CDR2 as FQNEAQ. The J segment lost 5 bases and the V segment lost 4 bases, leaving 3 bases of the junction unmatched. The CDR3 DNA reads as TGTGCCAGCAGCTGGACAGGGTCAACTGAAGCTTTCTTT. Amino acids: CASSWTGSTEAFF.